Sequencing of this T cell receptor beta chain was carried out in a study of blood T cell repertoires in COVID-19. How the authors handled the data: Estimation of nucleated cell counts relied on the amplification of reference gene primers. Only in-frame clones appear in the TCRdb table, and some are missing; sequencing was by immunoSEQ multiplex PCR. The V and J calls and clone size are taken from that table; D and trimming were inferred from the DNA. The sample has 220,000 or so clones; roughly 86% are singletons. Two negative PCRs, clearance, or symptom resolution had been documented for recovered Cohort 3 donors. The J segment lost 5 bases and the V segment lost 5 bases, leaving 2 bases of the junction unmatched. Germline CDR1 reads KGHSH; CDR2 reads LQKENI. The length of the CDR3 is 14 residues.

This clonotype originated in a woman in her fifties or sixties who had recovered from COVID-19. The chain is built from TRBV18 and TRBJ1-6; TRBD1 aligns across 8 bases. Sequenced sample: PBMCs or T cells enriched from blood (not recorded which). CDR3 in amino acids: CASSEQGDNSPLHF. Written as DNA, the CDR3 is TGTGCCAGCTCAGAACAGGGGGATAATTCACCCCTCCACTTT.